Shown below are 27 T cell receptor beta chains from a single sample sequenced in a study of identical twins. TCRdb redid the calling of the 5' RACE reads with MiXCR, one entry per CDR3 protein. The repertoire holds roughly 250,000 distinct CDR3 sequences, with around 15% as singletons. Sequenced material: memory (CD45RO+) T cells sorted from blood. Source of these receptors: a woman under 30 in good health.

The V and J genes are TRBV20-1 and TRBJ2-7, with TRBD1 matching 8 bases. Germline trimming cut 1 base from V and 1 base from J; bases unmatched to any gene: 12. Germline assignment: CDR1 DFQATT and CDR2 SNEGSKA (reference sequence). The CDR3 contains 17 residues. The CDR3 nucleotides are TGCAGTGCTAGAGTTCGGACAGGGCAAATGCCGTCCTACGAGCAGTACTTC. Translating it yields CSARVRTGQMPSYEQYF.

This clonotype was detected many times. The V and J genes are TRBV5-1 and TRBJ2-3; 7 bases agree with TRBD1. V was pared by 7 bases and J by 5 bases, with 10 bases of the junction left unmatched. The CDR3 loop spans 14 amino acids. Germline CDR1 SGHRS, CDR2 YFSETQ. The DNA of the CDR3 is TGCGCCAGCGCCTTTGACAGGGTCGGAGATACGCAGTATTTT. It specifies CASAFDRVGDTQYF.

This rearrangement joins TRBV7-2 to TRBJ2-1, with 8 bases aligning to TRBD2. Trimming cost V 6 bases and J 0 bases; bases outside gene matches: 7. CDR1 is SGHTA and CDR2 is FQGNSA in the germline V gene. This CDR3 region has 16 residues. CDR3 loop: CASRPLAGSSYNEQFF. The DNA of the CDR3 is TGTGCCAGCAGGCCCCTAGCGGGTAGCTCCTACAATGAGCAGTTCTTC.

This clonotype was seen repeatedly, ten times or more. The junction and the germline gene differ at one end; a read error may be behind it. This sequence joins TRBV12-3 or TRBV12-4 and TRBJ2-2, with D unclear. There are 13 residues in the CDR3. The CDR3 DNA reads as TGTGCCAGCAGATTAGTAGATCCCGGGGAGCTGTTTTTT. Translating gives CASRLVDPGELFF.

This clonotype came up a few times. The rearrangement joins TRBV9 to TRBJ1-6; tentatively, D is TRBD1 (6 bases). The V end lost 5 bases, the J end lost 6 bases, and 12 bases lay between the germline ends. CDR1 and CDR2 from the germline V gene are SGDLS and YYNGEE. The CDR3 contains 14 residues. The CDR3 sequence is CASRPAGANSPLHF. The CDR3 region has the DNA TGTGCCAGCAGGCCCGCAGGGGCTAATTCACCCCTCCACTTT.

This chain links TRBV3-1 with TRBJ2-1; 8 bases are a match to TRBD2. V gave up 5 bases and J gave up 8 bases; unmatched junction bases: 11. Per germline, CDR1 LGHDT and CDR2 YNNKEL (reference sequence). The CDR3 is 15 amino acids. The CDR3 is CASSFGTRTGDEQFF. CDR3 DNA: TGTGCCAGCAGCTTTGGGACTAGAACTGGGGATGAGCAGTTCTTC.

This clonotype was seen only a few times. This rearrangement joins TRBV11-2 to TRBJ2-1; weak D call: TRBD2 (6 bases). The CDR3 length is 13 residues. Trimming took 5 bases from V and 12 from J, leaving 17 bases between them. The germline V gene encodes CDR1 SGHAT and CDR2 FQNNGV. CDR3 sequence: CASSRGDQLRQFF. The CDR3 DNA reads as TGTGCCAGCAGCCGCGGGGATCAGCTTCGGCAGTTCTTC.

Concerning this clonotype: This may be a read error, as it is one base from a much larger clone. The chain employs TRBV12-3 or TRBV12-4 and TRBJ2-1; 7 positions match TRBD2. This CDR3 is built from 15 residues. The ends lost 6 bases at V and 4 bases at J; junction bases unmatched: 9. This CDR3 reads CASSRWSGAYNEQFF. The CDR3 bases are TGTGCCAGCAGCCGCTGGAGCGGGGCGTACAATGAGCAGTTCTTC.

Here the CDR3 reads CASSQVSYNEQFF. The CDR3 DNA is TGTGCCAGCAGCCAAGTTTCCTACAATGAGCAGTTCTTC. This chain uses TRBV3-1 with TRBJ2-1; D call uncertain. This CDR3 contains 13 residues. Trimming stripped 1 base from V and 1 base from J, with 2 bases between. CDR1 and CDR2 from the germline V gene are LGHDT and YNNKEL (reference sequence).

The chain has TRBV5-5 and TRBJ2-3; 9 bases line up with TRBD1. Per the germline V gene, CDR1 is SGHKS and CDR2 is YYEKEE (reference sequence). J was trimmed by 6 bases and V by 5 bases; bases with no gene match: 10. The CDR3 runs 15 residues. CDR3 loop: CASRQPGQGGDTQYF. DNA for the CDR3: TGTGCCAGCAGGCAACCGGGACAGGGAGGGGATACGCAGTATTTT. Variable domain in full (rest from reference TRBV5-5 and TRBJ2-3): DAGVTQSPTHLIKTRGQQVTLRCSPISGHKSVSWYQQVLGQGPQFIFQYYEKEERGRGNFPDRFSARQFPNYSSELNVNALLLGDSALYLCASRQPGQGGDTQYFGPGTRLTVL.

This clonotype was observed at least ten times. This chain links TRBV12-3 or TRBV12-4 with TRBJ2-1; TRBD2 might be the D (6 bases). This CDR3 region has 15 residues. Trimming stripped 6 bases from V and 5 bases from J, with 17 bases between. The CDR3 here is CASSPGGVGNNEQFF. In nucleotides, the CDR3 is TGTGCCAGCAGCCCCGGCGGGGTGGGTAACAATGAGCAGTTCTTC.

This clonotype was seen a handful of times. V gene TRBV6-5 combines with J gene TRBJ1-2; 8 bases agree with TRBD1. J lost 7 bases, V lost 4 bases, and 11 bases had no gene match. The CDR3 sequence is 15 residues long. Germline V gene sequence: CDR1 MNHEY, CDR2 SVGAGI. The CDR3 DNA sequence: TGTGCCAGCAGTTGGTCGCAGGGGGCGTCGGGTGGCTACACCTTC. It yields the protein CASSWSQGASGGYTF.

The sample holds a few counts of this clonotype. The chain employs TRBV6-1 and TRBJ2-4, with D unclear. The CDR3 length is 15 residues. Trimming took 7 bases from V and 8 from J, leaving 21 bases between them. Germline CDR1 and CDR2: MNHNS and SASEGT. CDR3 nucleotide sequence: TGTGCCAGCACCCTGTTGCCTAATGGTCGAGACATTCAGTACTTC. Its protein is CASTLLPNGRDIQYF.

This clonotype was observed a handful of times. V usage is TRBV5-6 and J usage is TRBJ2-1; D is undetermined. The CDR3 covers 14 residues. Trimming pared 1 base from V and 2 bases from J, leaving 7 bases between. Per germline, CDR1 SGHDT and CDR2 YYEEEE. CDR3 nucleotides: TGTGCCAGCAGCTTGAAGGGAACCTACAATGAGCAGTTCTTC. Its translation is CASSLKGTYNEQFF.

Comments on this clonotype: At one end, the junction sequence differs from germline, possibly due to a read error. The chain combines TRBV5-1 with TRBJ2-2; perhaps TRBD2 as D (5 bases). This CDR3 contains 14 residues. CDR1 SGHRS and CDR2 YFSETQ come from the germline V gene. DNA for the CDR3: TGCGCCAGCAGCCCCTGGGAAGACACCGGGGAGCTGTCTTTT. Translation: CASSPWEDTGELSF.

The gene calls are TRBV5-4 and TRBJ2-5, with TRBD2 as a possible D gene (5 bases). The germline V gene encodes CDR1 SGHNT and CDR2 YYREEE (reference sequence). The CDR3 covers 15 residues. The ends were cut back, 0 bases at V and 5 bases at J, with 14 bases in the middle. CDR3 sequence (DNA): TGTGCCAGCAGCTTGGCCGGCACCAGGAGGGAGACCCAGTACTTC. Translating it yields CASSLAGTRRETQYF.

The V gene is TRBV7-8, the J gene TRBJ1-6; D not certain. There are 12 residues in the CDR3. CDR1 and CDR2 from the germline V gene are SGHVS and FQNEAQ. Trimming stripped 5 bases from V and 7 bases from J, with 6 bases between. The CDR3 reads CASSQQNSPLHF. The CDR3 nucleotides are TGTGCCAGCAGCCAACAGAATTCACCCCTCCACTTT.

This clonotype was detected many times. The chain employs TRBV12-3 or TRBV12-4 and TRBJ1-2, with a tentative D call TRBD1 (5 bases). The CDR3 length is 10 residues. Trimming cost V 8 bases and J 8 bases, with 9 bases left between them. The DNA for the CDR3 is TGTGCCAGCGGCAGGGAGGGCTACACCTTC. Its protein product is CASGREGYTF.

The table lists this clonotype with many counts. The gene calls are TRBV12-3 or TRBV12-4 and TRBJ2-2; D is unclear. The CDR3 length is 11 residues. Between the trimmed V and J ends, which lost 3 bases and 5 bases, there was a span of 1 base. CDR3 sequence: CASSFTGELFF. In DNA, the CDR3 is TGTGCCAGCAGTTTTACCGGGGAGCTGTTTTTT.

This clonotype has only a few counts. The CDR3 coding sequence is TGCGCCAGCAGCTGGGCAGGGCCAGAGACCCAGTACTTC. Amino acids: CASSWAGPETQYF. The V gene is TRBV5-1, the J gene TRBJ2-5, with a weak D call TRBD1 (5 bases). The CDR3 is 13 residues long. The germline V and J ends were trimmed by 3 bases and 4 bases, with 10 bases remaining between them. CDR1 and CDR2 from the germline V gene are SGHRS and YFSETQ. The full variable domain, in which reference TRBV5-1 and TRBJ2-5 provide the parts outside the CDR3, is KAGVTQTPRYLIKTRGQQVTLSCSPISGHRSVSWYQQTPGQGLQFLFEYFSETQRNKGNFPGRFSGRQFSNSRSEMNVSTLELGDSALYLCASSWAGPETQYFGPGTRLLVL.

This clonotype was seen a handful of times. This chain joins TRBV7-2 and TRBJ1-2; D is possibly TRBD1 (5 bases). Germline CDR1 and CDR2: SGHTA and FQGNSA. V lost 0 bases and J 0 bases, leaving 14 bases between the germline ends. This CDR3 is 17 amino acids long. CDR3 nucleotide sequence: TGTGCCAGCAGCTTAGCGACGCGAGGGGACCCTAACTATGGCTACACCTTC. It specifies CASSLATRGDPNYGYTF.

This clonotype has a handful of counts. The V gene is TRBV11-2, the J gene TRBJ2-5; no clear D gene. From germline, CDR1 is SGHAT and CDR2 FQNNGV. Trimming cost V 5 bases and J 5 bases, with 9 bases left between them. The CDR3 consists of 12 residues. The CDR3 sequence is CASSPARETQYF. CDR3 in DNA: TGTGCCAGCAGCCCAGCCCGGGAGACCCAGTACTTC.

In this sample, this clonotype turned up a few times. V and J are TRBV5-6 and TRBJ2-7, with TRBD1 as a possible D gene (6 bases). In germline, CDR1 is SGHDT, CDR2 YYEEEE. V lost 5 bases to trimming and J lost 0 bases, with 15 bases between them. CDR3 length equals 15 residues. CDR3: CASRPEWDNSYEQYF. The CDR3 nucleotides are TGTGCCAGCAGGCCCGAGTGGGACAACTCCTACGAGCAGTACTTC. The whole variable domain, remainder taken from reference TRBV5-6 and TRBJ2-7, is DAGVTQSPTHLIKTRGQQVTLRCSPKSGHDTVSWYQQALGQGPQFIFQYYEEEERQRGNFPDRFSGHQFPNYSSELNVNALLLGDSALYLCASRPEWDNSYEQYFGPGTRLTVT.

The rearrangement links TRBV9 to TRBJ1-1; D unclear. This CDR3 spans 15 amino acids. V was shortened by 4 bases and J by 0 bases, with 13 bases between the two germline ends. Germline V gene data show CDR1 as SGDLS and CDR2 as YYNGEE. The CDR3 region is CASSLGRNLNTEAFF. The CDR3 DNA sequence: TGTGCCAGCAGCCTCGGACGGAATTTGAACACTGAAGCTTTCTTT.

This clonotype was seen only a few times. The J gene is TRBJ1-2, the V gene TRBV19; D gene ambiguous. V lost 8 bases and J lost 7, with 20 bases in between. Germline loops: CDR1 LNHDA, CDR2 SQIVND (reference sequence). The CDR3 loop spans 14 amino acids. The CDR3 coding sequence is TGTGCCAGTGGCGAAATACGGGAAACGAGTGGCTACACCTTC. Translation: CASGEIRETSGYTF. Variable domain in full (rest from reference TRBV19 and TRBJ1-2): DGGITQSPKYLFRKEGQNVTLSCEQNLNHDAMYWYRQDPGQGLRLIYYSQIVNDFQKGDIAEGYSVSREKKESFPLTVTSAQKNPTAFYLCASGEIRETSGYTFGSGTRLTVV.

This chain connects TRBV20-1 to TRBJ2-7; TRBD2 matches 10 bases. Trimming at V came to 0 bases and at J to 5 bases, leaving 10 bases not matched to a gene. CDR1 and CDR2 from the germline V gene are DFQATT and SNEGSKA (reference sequence). The CDR3 has 16 amino acids. The CDR3 DNA sequence: TGCAGTGCTAGAGATCCTAGGGCTAGCGGGAGCCACGAGCAGTACTTC. Its protein is CSARDPRASGSHEQYF.

The V and J genes are TRBV5-1 and TRBJ2-5, with TRBD2 as a possible D gene (5 bases). The CDR3 is made up of 16 amino acids. CDR1 is SGHRS, CDR2 YFSETQ, per germline. Trimming cost V 1 base and J 2 bases, with 15 bases left between them. Written as DNA, the CDR3 is TGCGCCAGCAGCTTGTCTGCGGGTCGCTCACAAGAGACCCAGTACTTC. It encodes CASSLSAGRSQETQYF.